The sequence of this TCR beta chain was determined in a study of blood T cell repertoires in COVID-19. Study-level background: PBMCs, B-cell-depleted T cells, or T cells provided the cDNA or gDNA that made up the material.

Original processing notes: Cell counts per sample came from amplifying reference gene primers. TCRdb keeps only in-frame clones here, not all; method: immunoSEQ multiplex PCR. The D gene and trimming were derived from the DNA, and the V and J assignments and clone size from that table. In the table there are some 380,000 clones, 90% of which are singletons. CDR1 and CDR2 from the germline V gene are SGHTA and FQGTGA. There are 14 residues in the CDR3. V dropped 6 bases and J dropped 2 bases, with 13 bases sitting between them. The chain joins TRBV7-3 to TRBJ1-1, with D possibly TRBD1 on 5 matching bases. The sequence derives from a man between 18 and 35 years old with active or convalescent COVID-19. The specimen was peripheral blood. The chain's CDR3 is CASRDMGGNTEAFF. Here the CDR3 DNA reads TGTGCCAGCAGGGACATGGGCGGCAACACTGAAGCTTTCTTT.